The clone carrying this T cell receptor beta chain was counted only a few times. The sample is drawn from a study of blood T cell repertoires in COVID-19. Study-level background: COVID-19 samples collected from the United States, Italy and Spain covered acute and convalescent phases. The cDNA or gDNA used as material had been derived from T cells, B-cell-depleted T cells, or PBMCs.

Clones were read by immunoSEQ multiplex PCR, and TCRdb kept only the in-frame ones, dropping some. The sample contains some 200,000 clones, around nine tenths of which appear only once. V shed 3 bases and J 8 bases; nucleotides not matched to a gene: 6. This CDR3 contains 14 residues. Germline V gene sequence: CDR1 SGHDN, CDR2 FVKESK. The TCR comes from a young man with active or convalescent COVID-19. The sequenced sample consisted of peripheral blood. V gene TRBV14 combines with J gene TRBJ2-1, with TRBD2 identical over 8 bases. The CDR3 nucleotides are TGTGCCAGCAGCCAGCAACTAGCGGCCGATGAGCAGTTCTTC. This translates into CASSQQLAADEQFF.